This T cell receptor (beta chain) emerged from a study of human T cells and chemical hapten exposure. Study at large: It was small differences in pooled library volume that mainly caused per-sample TCR yields to vary.

One entry per CDR3 protein, called by TCRdb with MiXCR from the RACE reads. This sample carries tens of thousands of distinct CDR3 sequences, approximately 12% of them seen once, and the ten largest clones take 3.5%. Ten or more counts support this clonotype. This CDR3 contains 16 residues. The ends lost 4 bases at V and 8 bases at J; junction bases unmatched: 8. Germline-derived CDR1 and CDR2 are SGHVS and FQNEAQ. Time point defined: patch test 1, 2 weeks after DPC sensitization. Treatment here: therapeutic diphenylcyclopropenone sensitization with weekly scalp DPC. The TCR comes from an older woman with alopecia areata. Some clones in this sample may be carry-over from other donors' samples. The source material was whole blood, sampled in connection with sensitization to the hapten diphenylcyclopropenone (DPC). The chain links TRBV7-8 to TRBJ2-3; 14 bases line up with TRBD2. CDR3 protein: CASSSTGLAGAGTQYF. In nucleotides, the CDR3 is TGTGCCAGCAGCTCCACGGGACTAGCGGGGGCTGGTACGCAGTATTTT.